The 22 T cell receptor beta chains presented below share a single source sample, sequenced in a study of CD8 T cells in ankylosing spondylitis. TCRdb re-derived calls from the 5' RACE reads in MiXCR, one entry per CDR3 protein. In the table there are about 240,000 distinct CDR3 sequences, approximately 8.4% of which are singletons. Material: blood, either unsorted or a sorted T cell fraction (not recorded which). The source of these receptors is a female donor with ankylosing spondylitis or in good health (not recorded which).

This clonotype was recorded many times. The genes are TRBV7-8 and TRBJ2-4; the D gene is possibly TRBD2 (5 bases). V was clipped by 5 bases and J by 9 bases, with 11 bases between them. This CDR3 is built from 12 residues. CDR1 is SGHVS and CDR2 is FQNEAQ in the germline V gene. In nucleotides, the CDR3 is TGTGCCAGCAGCCCTGGAGAGGGCATTCAGTACTTC. It specifies CASSPGEGIQYF.

This clonotype was observed many times. The chain couples TRBV29-1 to TRBJ2-3; 7 nucleotides line up with TRBD1. J gave up 3 bases and V 6 bases, and 3 bases lay outside the gene matches. The germline V gene has CDR1 SQVTM and CDR2 ANQGSEA. This CDR3 has 12 residues. The CDR3 spells CSVTGSTDTQYF. As DNA, the CDR3 is TGCAGCGTGACAGGGAGTACAGATACGCAGTATTTT.

The genes are TRBV10-3 and TRBJ1-2; possibly TRBD1 for D (5 bases). Germline CDR1 ENHRY, CDR2 SYGVKD. V lost 6 bases and J 5 bases, leaving 10 bases between the germline ends. This CDR3 has 12 residues. The CDR3 DNA reads as TGTGCCATCAGAGGGGATTGGTATGGCTACACCTTC. It translates to CAIRGDWYGYTF.

In this sample, this clonotype turned up a few times. The genes are TRBV18 and TRBJ1-3, with D uncertain. V was cut by 1 base and J by 5 bases, with 9 bases left in between. From germline, CDR1 is KGHSH and CDR2 LQKENI. This CDR3 region has 14 residues. CDR3: CASSPQDWRNTIYF. The CDR3 DNA is TGTGCCAGCTCACCACAGGACTGGAGAAACACCATATATTTT. Variable domain in full (rest from reference TRBV18 and TRBJ1-3): NAGVMQNPRHLVRRRGQEARLRCSPMKGHSHVYWYRQLPEEGLKFMVYLQKENIIDESGMPKERFSAEFPKEGPSILRIQQVVRGDSAAYFCASSPQDWRNTIYFGEGSWLTVV.

V is TRBV15 and J is TRBJ2-2; TRBD2 aligns across 7 bases. The CDR3 runs to 19 residues. The germline V gene has CDR1 LNHNV and CDR2 YYDKDF (reference sequence). This chain's CDR3 is CEFLGEGPQGCANTGELFF. For the CDR3, the DNA is TGTGAGTTCTTGGGGGAGGGTCCCCAGGGCTGTGCGAACACCGGGGAGCTGTTTTTT. The full variable domain, rest sourced from reference TRBV15 and TRBJ2-2, is DAMVIQNPRYQVTQFGKPVTLSCSQTLNHNVMYWYQQKSSQAPKLLFHYYDKDFNNEADTPDNFQSRRPNTSFCFLDIRSPGLGDTAMYLCEFLGEGPQGCANTGELFFGEGSRLTVL.

The table lists this clonotype with many counts. The CDR3 sequence: CASSYSIRGWRDTQYF. The CDR3 DNA follows: TGTGCCAGCAGTTACTCGATCAGGGGTTGGAGAGATACGCAGTATTTT. V and J are TRBV6-2 or TRBV6-3 and TRBJ2-3; D is possibly TRBD1 (6 bases). Germline values: CDR1 MNHEY, CDR2 SVGEGT. The CDR3 has 16 amino acids. Trimming left V 0 bases short and J 5 bases short, with 15 bases between.

This clonotype was recorded many times. The rearrangement joins TRBV10-3 to TRBJ2-1; TRBD2 agrees at 8 bases. Losses at the gene ends were 6 bases for V and 6 bases for J; bases not matched to a gene: 13. Germline-derived CDR1 and CDR2 are ENHRY and SYGVKD. This CDR3 is built from 16 residues. The CDR3 DNA follows: TGTGCCATCAGCCGCGGGGGACTAGAGGCTTTCAATGAGCAGTTCTTC. Translating gives CAISRGGLEAFNEQFF.

This clonotype has at least ten counts. The chain links TRBV12-3 or TRBV12-4 to TRBJ2-7; weak D call: TRBD2 (7 bases). Trimming stripped 5 bases from V and 6 bases from J, with 17 bases between. The CDR3 has 14 amino acids. CDR3: CASSPFQGTIEQYF. The CDR3 nucleotides read TGTGCCAGCAGTCCTTTTCAGGGGACTATCGAGCAGTACTTC.

The table lists this clonotype with many counts. The chain employs TRBV5-1 and TRBJ2-2; perhaps TRBD2 as D (6 bases). In germline, CDR1 is SGHRS, CDR2 YFSETQ. The CDR3 is 14 amino acids. V lost 4 bases and J lost 4, with 11 bases in between. The CDR3 sequence: CASSAGSITGELFF. In DNA form, the CDR3 reads TGCGCCAGCAGCGCGGGGTCTATCACCGGGGAGCTGTTTTTT.

This clonotype was recorded at least ten times. V and J are TRBV11-3 and TRBJ2-1, with 9 bases lining up with TRBD2. CDR1 is SGHNT, CDR2 YENEEA, per germline. Unmatched junction bases numbered 12, after V lost 4 bases and J lost 5 bases. The CDR3 has 17 amino acids. Written as DNA, the CDR3 is TGTGCCAGCAGCTCCCCGGGCGGGAGGGCCGCAGACAATGAGCAGTTCTTC. Translated, it gives CASSSPGGRAADNEQFF.

This clonotype was seen at least ten times. This rearrangement joins TRBV5-1 to TRBJ1-2; no firm D call. The CDR3 has 14 amino acids. V lost 0 bases and J 1 base, leaving 7 bases between the germline ends. Germline-derived CDR1 and CDR2 are SGHRS and YFSETQ. Written as DNA, the CDR3 is TGCGCCAGCAGCTTGGCCACTGATAACTATGGCTACACCTTC. Translation: CASSLATDNYGYTF.

In its sample, this clonotype was seen many times. The CDR3 DNA sequence: TGCGCCAGCAGCCAAGGAGTAGCGACCTACAATGAGCAGTTCTTC. Protein product: CASSQGVATYNEQFF. J is TRBJ2-1 and V is TRBV4-3; possibly TRBD2 for D (5 bases). This CDR3 is 15 amino acids long. Deletions cut 1 base from V and 2 bases from J, with 9 bases between. Looked up from germline, CDR1 is LGHNA and CDR2 is YSLEER.

This clonotype has at least ten counts. This sequence joins TRBV12-3 or TRBV12-4 and TRBJ2-3; 10 bases fit TRBD2. V lost 6 bases, J lost 5 bases, and 14 bases stayed unmatched. The CDR3 extends over 17 amino acids. This CDR3 is CASSLNLAGDPGDTQYF. The CDR3 region has the DNA TGTGCCAGCAGCCTCAACCTAGCGGGAGATCCTGGAGATACGCAGTATTTT.

The V gene is TRBV29-1, the J gene TRBJ2-1, with a tentative D call TRBD2 (7 bases). The CDR3 is 11 residues long. Between the trimmed V and J ends, which lost 4 bases and 10 bases, there was a span of 11 bases. CDR1 is SQVTM and CDR2 is ANQGSEA in the germline V gene. The CDR3: CSVVRGGEQFF. The CDR3 DNA follows: TGCAGCGTTGTCAGGGGAGGGGAGCAGTTCTTC.

This clonotype was seen repeatedly, ten times or more. This chain joins TRBV18 and TRBJ2-7; D gene uncertain. The CDR3 covers 12 residues. From germline, CDR1 is KGHSH and CDR2 LQKENI. Trimming shortened V by 2 bases and J by 3 bases, and 5 bases separated the two germline ends. This CDR3 reads CASSPYLYEQYF. DNA for the CDR3: TGTGCCAGCTCACCATACCTCTACGAGCAGTACTTC.

This clonotype has a count of ten or more. The J gene is TRBJ2-1, the V gene TRBV20-1, with 10 bases lining up with TRBD2. The CDR3 totals 15 residues. Germline loops: CDR1 DFQATT, CDR2 SNEGSKA (reference sequence). V lost 3 bases, J lost 8 bases, and 10 bases stayed unmatched. The chain's CDR3 is CSASRLAGVGYEQFF. The CDR3 region has the DNA TGCAGTGCTAGTAGGCTAGCGGGAGTCGGGTATGAGCAGTTCTTC.

A note on this clonotype: One base away lies a much larger clone, so this may be a sequencing read error. The V gene is TRBV13, the J gene TRBJ2-5; a weak D match, TRBD2 (6 bases). This CDR3 spans 13 amino acids. The germline V gene has CDR1 PRHDT and CDR2 FYEKMQ (reference sequence). V lost 5 bases and J 9 bases, leaving 16 bases between the germline ends. The CDR3 sequence is CASSLLGGEAQYF. Here the CDR3 DNA reads TGTGCCAGCAGCCTCCTCGGAGGGGAGGCCCAGTACTTC. Full variable domain (outside the CDR3, taken from reference TRBV13 and TRBJ2-5): AAGVIQSPRHLIKEKRETATLKCYPIPRHDTVYWYQQGPGQDPQFLISFYEKMQSDKGSIPDRFSAQQFSDYHSELNMSSLELGDSALYFCASSLLGGEAQYFGPGTRLLVL.

This clonotype was observed a handful of times. V and J are TRBV18 and TRBJ1-3; D gene uncertain. The V and J ends lost 6 bases and 4 bases respectively, with 19 bases between them. This CDR3 contains 16 residues. The germline gives CDR1 KGHSH, CDR2 LQKENI. This CDR3 reads CASSNGVVDLGNTIYF. The CDR3 DNA follows: TGTGCCAGCTCTAACGGTGTGGTCGACCTCGGAAACACCATATATTTT. The full variable domain, its missing parts supplied by reference TRBV18 and TRBJ1-3, is NAGVMQNPRHLVRRRGQEARLRCSPMKGHSHVYWYRQLPEEGLKFMVYLQKENIIDESGMPKERFSAEFPKEGPSILRIQQVVRGDSAAYFCASSNGVVDLGNTIYFGEGSWLTVV.

A few counts support this clonotype. The chain carries TRBV20-1 and TRBJ2-7; D perhaps matches TRBD1 (6 bases). The V end lost 2 bases, the J end lost 3 bases, and 14 bases lay between the germline ends. Germline V gene sequence: CDR1 DFQATT, CDR2 SNEGSKA (reference sequence). There are 14 residues in the CDR3. CDR3 DNA: TGCAGTGCTAGATCAGTTCGAGGGGGCTACGAGCAGTACTTC. Translating it yields CSARSVRGGYEQYF.

This clonotype showed up many times. This chain joins TRBV10-3 and TRBJ2-1; TRBD1 is a possible D gene (5 bases). Trimming stripped 3 bases from V and 9 bases from J, with 18 bases between. Germline CDR1 reads ENHRY; CDR2 reads SYGVKD. The CDR3 loop spans 15 amino acids. The CDR3 reads CAISEPTAGASEQFF. The CDR3 DNA is TGTGCCATCAGTGAACCGACAGCAGGAGCGTCTGAGCAGTTCTTC.

The J gene is TRBJ2-7, the V gene TRBV7-9; 8 nucleotides match TRBD1. This CDR3 region has 17 residues. Germline V CDR1 and CDR2: SEHNR, FQNEAQ (reference sequence). V trimming: 0 bases; J trimming: 6 bases; junction bases outside the gene matches: 13. CDR3 in amino acids: CASSLARFPGTGGEQYF. CDR3 coding DNA: TGTGCCAGCAGCTTAGCGCGGTTCCCAGGGACAGGCGGCGAGCAGTACTTC.

This clonotype was found many times. The chain joins TRBV12-5 to TRBJ1-1; 8 positions match TRBD1. This CDR3 spans 16 amino acids. Trimming took 4 bases from V and 4 from J; bases not matched to a gene: 11. The germline V gene has CDR1 LGHNT and CDR2 FRNRAP. CDR3 bases: TGTGCTAGTGGTTCCCCCGGACAGGGCTGGAGCACTGAAGCTTTCTTT. It yields the protein CASGSPGQGWSTEAFF.